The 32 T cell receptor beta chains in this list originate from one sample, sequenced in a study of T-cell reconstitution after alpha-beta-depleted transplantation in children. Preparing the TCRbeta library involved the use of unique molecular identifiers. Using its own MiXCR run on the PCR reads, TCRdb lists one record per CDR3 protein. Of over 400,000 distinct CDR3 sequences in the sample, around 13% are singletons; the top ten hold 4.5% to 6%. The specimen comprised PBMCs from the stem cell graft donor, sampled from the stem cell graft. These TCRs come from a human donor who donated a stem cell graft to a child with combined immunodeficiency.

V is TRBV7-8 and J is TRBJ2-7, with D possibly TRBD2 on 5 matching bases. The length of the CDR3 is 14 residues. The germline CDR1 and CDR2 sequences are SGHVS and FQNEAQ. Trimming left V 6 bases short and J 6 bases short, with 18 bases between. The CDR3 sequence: CASRATRLRGEQYF. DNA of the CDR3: TGTGCCAGCAGAGCCACTAGGCTCCGGGGCGAGCAGTACTTC. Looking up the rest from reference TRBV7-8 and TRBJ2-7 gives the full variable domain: GAGVSQSPRYKVAKRGQDVALRCDPISGHVSLFWYQQALGQGPEFLTYFQNEAQLDKSGLPSDRFFAERPEGSVSTLKIQRTQQEDSAVYLCASRATRLRGEQYFGPGTRLTVT.

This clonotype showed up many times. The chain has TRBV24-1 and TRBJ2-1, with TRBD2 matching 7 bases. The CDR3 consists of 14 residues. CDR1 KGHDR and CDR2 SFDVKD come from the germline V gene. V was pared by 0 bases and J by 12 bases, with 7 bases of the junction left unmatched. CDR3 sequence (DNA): TGTGCCACCAGTGATTTGGGGGGAGGGGTGAGGCAGTTCTTC. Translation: CATSDLGGGVRQFF.

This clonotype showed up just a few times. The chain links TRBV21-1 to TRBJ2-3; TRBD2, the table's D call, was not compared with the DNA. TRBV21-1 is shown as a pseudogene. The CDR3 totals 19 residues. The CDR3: CASSKARTRTSGHTDTQYF. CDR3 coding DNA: TGTGCCAGCAGCAAAGCGCGGACTCGGACTAGCGGGCACACAGATACGCAGTATTTT.

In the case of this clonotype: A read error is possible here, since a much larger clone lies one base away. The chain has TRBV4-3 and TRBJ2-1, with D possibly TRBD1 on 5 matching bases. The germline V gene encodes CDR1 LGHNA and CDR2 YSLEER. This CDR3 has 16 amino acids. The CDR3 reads CASSQDRAGSYNELFF. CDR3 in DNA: TGCGCCAGCAGCCAAGATCGGGCAGGGTCCTACAATGAGCTGTTCTTC.

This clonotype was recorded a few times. The CDR3 protein is CSAREGTGGFYGYTF. The CDR3 DNA sequence: TGCAGTGCTAGAGAAGGGACAGGGGGGTTCTATGGCTACACCTTC. The chain carries TRBV20-1 and TRBJ1-2; 11 bases are shared with TRBD1. Germline CDR1 and CDR2: DFQATT and SNEGSKA (reference sequence). The trim removed 0 bases at V and 4 bases at J, leaving 4 bases unmatched. There are 15 residues in the CDR3.

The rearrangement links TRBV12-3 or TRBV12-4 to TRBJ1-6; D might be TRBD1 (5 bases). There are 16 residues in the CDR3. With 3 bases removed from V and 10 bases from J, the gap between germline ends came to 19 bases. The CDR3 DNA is TGTGCCAGCAGTTTTACCGCAGGGAAGAAAGAATCACCCCTCCACTTT. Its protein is CASSFTAGKKESPLHF.

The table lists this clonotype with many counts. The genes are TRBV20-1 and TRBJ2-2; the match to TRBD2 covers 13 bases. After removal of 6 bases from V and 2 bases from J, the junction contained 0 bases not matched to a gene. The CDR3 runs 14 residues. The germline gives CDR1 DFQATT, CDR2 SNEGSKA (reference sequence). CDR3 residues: CSAGLAGNTGELFF. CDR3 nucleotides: TGCAGTGCGGGACTAGCGGGAAACACCGGGGAGCTGTTTTTT.

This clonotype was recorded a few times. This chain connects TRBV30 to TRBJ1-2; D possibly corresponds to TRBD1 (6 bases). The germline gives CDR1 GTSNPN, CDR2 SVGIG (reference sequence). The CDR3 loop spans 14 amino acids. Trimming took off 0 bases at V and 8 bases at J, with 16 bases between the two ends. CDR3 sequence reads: CAWSVTLGAQGYTF. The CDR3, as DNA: TGTGCCTGGAGTGTAACGCTGGGGGCGCAAGGCTACACCTTC.

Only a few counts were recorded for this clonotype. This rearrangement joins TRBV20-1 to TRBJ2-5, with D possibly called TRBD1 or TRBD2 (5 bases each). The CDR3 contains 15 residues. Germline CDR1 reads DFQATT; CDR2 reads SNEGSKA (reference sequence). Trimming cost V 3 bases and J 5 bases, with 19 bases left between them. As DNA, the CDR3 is TGCAGTGCTAGGTCTTGGGACCTACCTAGGGAGACCCAGTACTTC. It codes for CSARSWDLPRETQYF.

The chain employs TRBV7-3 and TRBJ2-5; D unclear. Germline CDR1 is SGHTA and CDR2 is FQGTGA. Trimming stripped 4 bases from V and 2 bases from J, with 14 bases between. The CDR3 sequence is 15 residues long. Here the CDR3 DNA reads TGTGCCAGCAGCTGGACCGGCGGACCACAAGAGACCCAGTACTTC. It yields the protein CASSWTGGPQETQYF. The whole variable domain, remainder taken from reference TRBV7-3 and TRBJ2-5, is GAGVSQTPSNKVTEKGKYVELRCDPISGHTALYWYRQSLGQGPEFLIYFQGTGAADDSGLPNDRFFAVRPEGSVSTLKIQRTERGDSAVYLCASSWTGGPQETQYFGPGTRLLVL.

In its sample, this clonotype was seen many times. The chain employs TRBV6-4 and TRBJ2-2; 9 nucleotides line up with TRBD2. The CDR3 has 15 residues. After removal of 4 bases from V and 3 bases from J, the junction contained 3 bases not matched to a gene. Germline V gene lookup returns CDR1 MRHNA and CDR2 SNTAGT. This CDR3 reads CASSGIAGDTGELFF. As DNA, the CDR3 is TGTGCCAGCAGTGGGATAGCGGGAGACACCGGGGAGCTGTTTTTT.

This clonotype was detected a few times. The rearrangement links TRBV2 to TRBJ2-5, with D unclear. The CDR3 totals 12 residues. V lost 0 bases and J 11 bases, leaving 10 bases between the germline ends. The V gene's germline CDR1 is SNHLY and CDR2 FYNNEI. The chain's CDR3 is CASSEADGSQYF. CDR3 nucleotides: TGTGCCAGCAGTGAAGCGGACGGGTCTCAGTACTTC.

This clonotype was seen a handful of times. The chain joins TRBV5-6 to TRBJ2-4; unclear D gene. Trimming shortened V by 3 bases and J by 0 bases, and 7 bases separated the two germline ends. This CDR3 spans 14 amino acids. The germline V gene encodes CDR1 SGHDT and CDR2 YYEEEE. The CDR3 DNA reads TGTGCCAGCAGCTCAGAACTAGCCAAAAACATTCAGTACTTC. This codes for CASSSELAKNIQYF.

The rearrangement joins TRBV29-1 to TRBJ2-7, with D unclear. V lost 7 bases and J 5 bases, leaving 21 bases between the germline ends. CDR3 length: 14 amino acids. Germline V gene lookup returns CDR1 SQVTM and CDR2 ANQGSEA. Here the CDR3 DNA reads TGCAGCGCCCGAACGTCTCCGAATGGGGACGAGCAGTACTTC. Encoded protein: CSARTSPNGDEQYF.

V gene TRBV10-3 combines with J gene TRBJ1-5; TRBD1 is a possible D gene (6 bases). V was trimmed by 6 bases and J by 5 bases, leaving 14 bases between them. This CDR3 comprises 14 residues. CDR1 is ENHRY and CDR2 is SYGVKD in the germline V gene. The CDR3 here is CAIRAQGWDQPQHF. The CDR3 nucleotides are TGTGCCATCAGAGCACAGGGTTGGGATCAGCCCCAGCATTTT.

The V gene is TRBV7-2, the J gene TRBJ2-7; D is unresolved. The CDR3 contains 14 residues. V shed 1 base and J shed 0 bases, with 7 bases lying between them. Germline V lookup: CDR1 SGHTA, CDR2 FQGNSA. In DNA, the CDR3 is TGTGCCAGCAGCTTAGATACAGCCTCCTACGAGCAGTACTTC. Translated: CASSLDTASYEQYF.

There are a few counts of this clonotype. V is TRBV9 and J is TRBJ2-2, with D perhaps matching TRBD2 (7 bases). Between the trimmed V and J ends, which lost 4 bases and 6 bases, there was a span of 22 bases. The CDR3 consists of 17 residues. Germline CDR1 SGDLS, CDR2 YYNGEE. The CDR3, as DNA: TGTGCCAGCAGCCCGAGGGGGGGAGAATGGCGGGCCGGGGAGCTGTTTTTT. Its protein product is CASSPRGGEWRAGELFF.

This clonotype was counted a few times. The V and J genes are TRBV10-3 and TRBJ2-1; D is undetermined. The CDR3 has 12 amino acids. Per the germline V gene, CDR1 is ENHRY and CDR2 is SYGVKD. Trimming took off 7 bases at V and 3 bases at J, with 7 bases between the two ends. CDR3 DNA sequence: TGTGCCATCAACGGAATCTACAATGAGCAGTTCTTC. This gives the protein CAINGIYNEQFF.

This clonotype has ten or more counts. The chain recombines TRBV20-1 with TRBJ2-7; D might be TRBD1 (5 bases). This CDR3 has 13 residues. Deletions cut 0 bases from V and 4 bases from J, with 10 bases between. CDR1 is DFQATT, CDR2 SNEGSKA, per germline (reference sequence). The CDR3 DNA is TGCAGTGCTAGAGACAGGGCAGAATACGAGCAGTACTTC. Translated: CSARDRAEYEQYF.

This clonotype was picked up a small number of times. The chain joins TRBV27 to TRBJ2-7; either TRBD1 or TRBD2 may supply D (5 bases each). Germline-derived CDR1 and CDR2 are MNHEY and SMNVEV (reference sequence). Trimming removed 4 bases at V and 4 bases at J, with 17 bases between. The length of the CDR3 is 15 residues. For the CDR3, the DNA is TGTGCCAGCAGTTGGGACCAGACGGGACCTTACGAGCAGTACTTC. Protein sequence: CASSWDQTGPYEQYF.

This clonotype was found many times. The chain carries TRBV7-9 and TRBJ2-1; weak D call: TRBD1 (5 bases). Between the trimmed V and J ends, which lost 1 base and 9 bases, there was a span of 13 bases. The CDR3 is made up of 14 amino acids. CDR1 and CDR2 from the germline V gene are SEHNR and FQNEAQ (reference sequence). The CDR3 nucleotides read TGTGCCAGCAGCTTAGAGGGTCTTGACAGTGAGCAGTTCTTC. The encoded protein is CASSLEGLDSEQFF.

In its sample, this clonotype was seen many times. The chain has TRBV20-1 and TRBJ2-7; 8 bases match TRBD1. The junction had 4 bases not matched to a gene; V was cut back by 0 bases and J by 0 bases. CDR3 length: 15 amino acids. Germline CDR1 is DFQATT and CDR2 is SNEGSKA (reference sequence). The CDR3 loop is CSARDRGTGSYEQYF. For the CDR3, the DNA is TGCAGTGCTAGAGATCGTGGGACAGGCTCCTACGAGCAGTACTTC.

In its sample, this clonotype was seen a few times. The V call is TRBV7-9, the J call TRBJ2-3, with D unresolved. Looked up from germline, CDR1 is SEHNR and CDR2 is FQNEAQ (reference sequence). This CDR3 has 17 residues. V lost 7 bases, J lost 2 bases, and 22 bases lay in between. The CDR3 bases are TGTGCCAGCATCCTTGGGTCAGATTTTCTTGCCACAGATACGCAGTATTTT. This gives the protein CASILGSDFLATDTQYF.

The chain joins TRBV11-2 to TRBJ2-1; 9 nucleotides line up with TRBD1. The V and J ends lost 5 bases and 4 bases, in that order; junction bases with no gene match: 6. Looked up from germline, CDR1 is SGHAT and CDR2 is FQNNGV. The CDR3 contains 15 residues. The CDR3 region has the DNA TGTGCCAGCAGCCCCCACAGGGGGCTATACAATGAGCAGTTCTTC. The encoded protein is CASSPHRGLYNEQFF.

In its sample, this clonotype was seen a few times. CDR3 loop: CSAWHGGRPSYEQYF. Here the CDR3 DNA reads TGCAGTGCCTGGCACGGCGGGAGGCCCTCCTACGAGCAGTACTTC. This chain links TRBV20-1 with TRBJ2-7, with 8 bases that match TRBD2. Per germline, CDR1 DFQATT and CDR2 SNEGSKA (reference sequence). Trimming removed 6 bases from V and 0 bases from J; junction bases left unmatched: 10. The CDR3 runs 15 residues.

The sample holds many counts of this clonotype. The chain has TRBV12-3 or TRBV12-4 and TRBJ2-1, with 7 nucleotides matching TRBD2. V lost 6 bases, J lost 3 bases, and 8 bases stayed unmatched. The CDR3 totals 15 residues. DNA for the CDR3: TGTGCCAGCAGGCCCGCTAGCGGAGTCTACAATGAGCAGTTCTTC. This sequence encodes CASRPASGVYNEQFF.

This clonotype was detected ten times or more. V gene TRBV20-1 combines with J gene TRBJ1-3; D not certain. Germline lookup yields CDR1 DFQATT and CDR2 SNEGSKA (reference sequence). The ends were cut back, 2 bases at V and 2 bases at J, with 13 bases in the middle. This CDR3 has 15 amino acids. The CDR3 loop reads CSARPTRRTGNTIYF. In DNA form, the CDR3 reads TGCAGTGCTAGACCTACGAGGCGAACTGGAAACACCATATATTTT.

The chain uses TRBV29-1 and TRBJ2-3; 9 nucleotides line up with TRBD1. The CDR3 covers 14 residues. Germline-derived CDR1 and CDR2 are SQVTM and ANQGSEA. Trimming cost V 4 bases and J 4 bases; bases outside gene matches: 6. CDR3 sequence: CSVAQGARADTQYF. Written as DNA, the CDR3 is TGCAGCGTTGCACAGGGGGCGCGGGCAGATACGCAGTATTTT.

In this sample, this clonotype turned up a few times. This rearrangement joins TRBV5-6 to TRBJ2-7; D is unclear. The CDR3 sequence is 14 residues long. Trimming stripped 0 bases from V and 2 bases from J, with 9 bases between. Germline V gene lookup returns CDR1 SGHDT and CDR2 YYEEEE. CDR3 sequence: CASSLAEAPYEQYF. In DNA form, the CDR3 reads TGTGCCAGCAGCTTGGCCGAAGCGCCCTACGAGCAGTACTTC.

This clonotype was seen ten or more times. The CDR3, as DNA: TGTGCCAGCAGCACGGACGGATACAATGAGCAGTTCTTC. The encoded protein is CASSTDGYNEQFF. The V call is TRBV7-7, the J call TRBJ2-1, with D uncertain. The V gene lost 5 bases and the J gene lost 4 bases, with 9 bases spanning the gap. This CDR3 is built from 13 residues. The germline V gene encodes CDR1 SSHAT and CDR2 FNYEAQ (reference sequence).

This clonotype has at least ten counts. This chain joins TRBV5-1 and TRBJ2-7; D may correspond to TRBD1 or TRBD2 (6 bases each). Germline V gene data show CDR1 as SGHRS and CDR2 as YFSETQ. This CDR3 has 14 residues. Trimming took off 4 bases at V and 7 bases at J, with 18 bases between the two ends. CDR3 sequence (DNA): TGCGCCAGCAGCGGGGAGGACAGCTCCTGGGAGCAGTACTTC. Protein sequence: CASSGEDSSWEQYF.

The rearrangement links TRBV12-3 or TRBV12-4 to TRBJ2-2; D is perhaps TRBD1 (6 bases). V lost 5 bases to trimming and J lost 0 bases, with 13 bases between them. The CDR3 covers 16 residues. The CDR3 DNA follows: TGTGCCAGCAGTACGCCCGGGACAACGAACACCGGGGAGCTGTTTTTT. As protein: CASSTPGTTNTGELFF.